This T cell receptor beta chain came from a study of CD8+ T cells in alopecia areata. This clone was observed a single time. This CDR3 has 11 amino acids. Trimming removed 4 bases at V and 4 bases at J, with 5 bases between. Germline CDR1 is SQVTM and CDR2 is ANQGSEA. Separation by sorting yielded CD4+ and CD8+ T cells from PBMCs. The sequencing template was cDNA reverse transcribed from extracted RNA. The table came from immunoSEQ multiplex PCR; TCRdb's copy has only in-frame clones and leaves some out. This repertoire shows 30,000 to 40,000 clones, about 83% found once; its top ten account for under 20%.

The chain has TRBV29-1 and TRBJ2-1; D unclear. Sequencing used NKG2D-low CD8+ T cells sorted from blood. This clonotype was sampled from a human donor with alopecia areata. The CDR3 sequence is CSVVTYNEQFF. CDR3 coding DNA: TGCAGCGTTGTCACTTACAATGAGCAGTTCTTC.